The clone carrying this T cell receptor beta chain was picked up a small number of times. The antigen remains unidentified. Cultured CD4+ T cell DNA underwent sequencing with the Oncomine TCR Beta short-read assay. Using its own MiXCR run on the PCR reads, TCRdb lists one record per CDR3 protein. Of 17,000 or so distinct CDR3 sequences listed, roughly half are singletons. Time point in this sample: late sampling 161 to 241 days after vaccination in a few convalescent patients. Treatment: roughly 11-day PBMC culture with coronavirus spike peptide pools or control peptides (ViraFEST assay). Following a culture period (roughly ten days), negative selection was used to isolate CD4+ T cells. The record originates from a study of vaccination and CD4 T cells after COVID-19. V shed 8 bases and J 7 bases; nucleotides not matched to a gene: 6. Germline lookup yields CDR1 SNHLY and CDR2 FYNNEI. This CDR3 is built from 14 residues.

The specimen was CD4+ T cells from blood, cultured in vitro, collected about 7 months after SARS-CoV-2 vaccination. This chain links TRBV2 with TRBJ2-1; the match to TRBD1 covers 12 bases. The receptor was derived from a human donor who had recovered from COVID-19. CDR3 bases: TGTGCCAGCGGGGGACAGGGGGCGCAAAATGAGCAGTTCTTC. It translates to CASGGQGAQNEQFF.